This TCR beta chain was captured in a study of cytomegalovirus exposure and HLA in healthy donors. J was trimmed by 7 bases and V by 3 bases; bases with no gene match: 4. Germline V CDR1 and CDR2: LNHDA, SQIVND (reference sequence). The CDR3 totals 15 residues. Findings and caveats of the study: There were about 160 TCR beta chains listed as cytomegalovirus-associated. Presence/absence analyses treated sequencing depth as roughly uniform across donors.

Note on this clone: Its target is not known.

The PCR employed 60 Vbeta primers together with 13 Jbeta primers. The method was immunoSEQ multiplex PCR; TCRdb's version includes in-frame clones alone and lacks a portion of them. The sample includes fewer than 100,000 clones. The sequenced material came from PBMCs. This chain joins TRBV19 and TRBJ2-1, with TRBD1 matching 12 bases. The receptor comes from a man between 18 and 29 years old in good health and CMV-seropositive. Written as DNA, the CDR3 is TGTGCCAGTAGTATCGGGACAGGGGGCACGAATGAGCAGTTCTTC. Amino acid sequence: CASSIGTGGTNEQFF. Based on the CDR3 plus reference TRBV19 and TRBJ2-1, the full variable domain is DGGITQSPKYLFRKEGQNVTLSCEQNLNHDAMYWYRQDPGQGLRLIYYSQIVNDFQKGDIAEGYSVSREKKESFPLTVTSAQKNPTAFYLCASSIGTGGTNEQFFGPGTRLTVL.